The rows below give T cell receptor beta chains drawn from one sample of a study of blood T cell repertoires in COVID-19. Clones were sequenced by immunoSEQ multiplex PCR, and TCRdb holds only the in-frame ones, with some missing. There are fewer than 250,000 clones in the sample; approximately 86% occur only once, and approximately 6.3% lies in the top ten. Material: peripheral blood. Source of these receptors: a woman aged 60-75 years with active or convalescent COVID-19. Both conserved end residues are part of each CDR3. D genes are given only for firm matches. For some rows the clone size is stated as once, few or many, or as a class when expanded; others skip it.

CATDRGTGNAGELFF | TGTGCCACCGACCGAGGGACAGGGAACGCCGGGGAGCTGTTTTTT | TRBJ2-2 | TRBV10-3 | - | TRBD1
CSASSEAGGRVADTQYF | TGCAGTGCTAGTTCGGAGGCGGGAGGAAGGGTAGCAGATACGCAGTATTTT | TRBJ2-3 | TRBV20-1 | - | TRBD2
CASNHPSDTNQPQHF | TGTGCCAGTAACCATCCATCCGATACAAATCAGCCCCAGCATTTT | TRBJ1-5 | TRBV19 | - | -
CASSLRKVGTGNQPQHF | TGTGCCAGCAGCTTACGAAAGGTTGGGACAGGGAATCAGCCCCAGCATTTT | TRBJ1-5 | TRBV5-5 | - | TRBD1
CAIGDRGGDEQFF | TGTGCCATCGGGGACAGGGGGGGAGATGAGCAGTTCTTC | TRBJ2-1 | TRBV5-4 | - | TRBD1
CASSFLARETQYF | TGTGCCAGTAGTTTCCTAGCGAGAGAGACCCAGTACTTC | TRBJ2-5 | TRBV19 | - | -
CSVVGTATTNEKLFF | TGCAGCGTTGTGGGGACAGCGACAACTAATGAAAAACTGTTTTTT | TRBJ1-4 | TRBV29-1 | - | TRBD1
CASSSDYEQYF | TGTGCCAGCAGCTCAGACTACGAGCAGTACTTC | TRBJ2-7 | TRBV9 | - | -
CASSVGLRREGNEQFF | TGTGCCAGCAGCGTAGGGTTGCGGCGGGAGGGCAATGAGCAGTTCTTC | TRBJ2-1 | TRBV9 | - | TRBD2
CASSPPGGRGSPLHF | TGTGCCAGTAGTCCACCAGGGGGCCGAGGCTCACCCCTCCACTTT | TRBJ1-6 | TRBV19 | - | TRBD1
CATTQSDKNYGYTF | TGTGCCACCACACAATCGGACAAGAACTATGGCTACACCTTC | TRBJ1-2 | TRBV5-8 | few | -
CASSQVRGGDYGYTF | TGTGCCAGCAGCCAAGTGCGGGGTGGGGACTATGGCTACACCTTC | TRBJ1-2 | TRBV3-1/TRBV3-2 | - | -
CSSTDNYGYTF | TGCAGCTCGACAGATAACTATGGCTACACCTTC | TRBJ1-2 | TRBV20-1 | - | -
CSALRGTEAFF | TGCAGTGCCTTAAGGGGCACTGAAGCTTTCTTT | TRBJ1-1 | TRBV29-1 | many | -
CASNPVGGRSSTDTQYF | TGTGCCAGCAACCCGGTAGGGGGACGGTCAAGCACAGATACGCAGTATTTT | TRBJ2-3 | TRBV7-2 | - | -
CASSTLRAGEQYF | TGTGCCAGTAGTACCCTCAGGGCCGGCGAGCAGTACTTC | TRBJ2-7 | TRBV19 | - | -
CASSQSGVPGNTIYF | TGTGCCAGCTCCCAATCAGGGGTACCTGGAAACACCATATATTTT | TRBJ1-3 | TRBV18 | - | -
CASSWGLSYNEQFF | TGTGCCAGCAGCTGGGGACTTTCCTACAATGAGCAGTTCTTC | TRBJ2-1 | TRBV7-9 | - | -
CASRRTGPSYSNQPQHF | TGTGCCAGCAGAAGGACAGGGCCCTCTTATAGCAATCAGCCCCAGCATTTT | TRBJ1-5 | TRBV28 | - | TRBD1
CASNPSAGQGYTDTQYF | TGTGCCAGCAACCCCTCCGCCGGACAGGGGTACACAGATACGCAGTATTTT | TRBJ2-3 | TRBV28 | - | TRBD1
CASSLASHLNEQFF | TGTGCCAGCAGCTTAGCTAGCCACCTCAATGAGCAGTTCTTC | TRBJ2-1 | TRBV7-2 | - | -
CASSLTGDTTGELFF | TGCGCCAGCAGCTTGACAGGGGACACCACCGGGGAGCTGTTTTTT | TRBJ2-2 | TRBV5-1 | - | TRBD1
CASSSKQLGNYYEQYF | TGTGCCAGCAGCTCCAAGCAACTAGGGAATTATTACGAGCAGTACTTC | TRBJ2-7 | TRBV27 | - | -
CASSYGVQGNTIYF | TGTGCCAGCAGCTATGGAGTACAAGGAAACACCATATATTTT | TRBJ1-3 | TRBV7-8 | - | -
CASQGALNTGELFF | TGTGCCAGTCAGGGGGCGCTAAACACCGGGGAGCTGTTTTTT | TRBJ2-2 | TRBV18 | - | TRBD1
CATSDSTGGGPETQYF | TGTGCCACCAGTGATTCTACTGGGGGAGGGCCGGAGACCCAGTACTTC | TRBJ2-5 | TRBV24-1 | - | TRBD2
CSGRGLVLNEQFF | TGCAGCGGGCGGGGACTAGTACTTAATGAGCAGTTCTTC | TRBJ2-1 | TRBV29-1 | once | TRBD2
CASSLDGLAGAYNEQFF | TGTGCCAGCAGCTTAGATGGACTAGCGGGGGCCTACAATGAGCAGTTCTTC | TRBJ2-1 | TRBV11-3 | - | TRBD2
CASSTGPNSPLHF | TGTGCCAGCTCGACAGGGCCAAATTCACCCCTCCACTTT | TRBJ1-6 | TRBV18 | many | TRBD1
CASSLLVTGSSMNTEAFF | TGTGCCAGCAGCTTACTGGTTACAGGGTCAAGTATGAACACTGAAGCTTTCTTT | TRBJ1-1 | TRBV7-9 | few | -
CASIREAWADTQYF | TGTGCCAGCATCCGGGAAGCTTGGGCAGATACGCAGTATTTT | TRBJ2-3 | TRBV7-9 | - | -
CSAADSQSTVSEAFF | TGCAGCGCCGCGGACTCCCAATCCACGGTATCTGAAGCTTTCTTT | TRBJ1-1 | TRBV29-1 | - | -
CASSFAIENEQFF | TGCGCCAGCAGCTTTGCTATCGAGAATGAGCAGTTCTTC | TRBJ2-1 | TRBV5-1 | - | -
CASSFLGGLQHF | TGTGCCAGCAGTTTCCTTGGAGGGCTCCAGCATTTT | TRBJ1-5 | TRBV28 | few | -
CASSWGQRTENTEAFF | TGTGCCAGCAGTTGGGGGCAACGGACAGAGAACACTGAAGCTTTCTTT | TRBJ1-1 | TRBV21-1 | - | -
CASSLGSGEADETQYF | TGTGCCAGCAGCTTAGGATCGGGAGAGGCCGACGAGACCCAGTACTTC | TRBJ2-5 | TRBV11-3 | once | -
CAWSGRDSSPLHF | TGTGCCTGGAGTGGGCGGGACAGCTCACCCCTCCACTTT | TRBJ1-6 | TRBV30 | - | TRBD1
CASSSRGTGDYGYTF | TGCGCCAGCAGCTCGCGGGGGACAGGGGACTATGGCTACACCTTC | TRBJ1-2 | TRBV5-1 | - | TRBD1
CASSVAGQLAEVAFF | TGCGCCAGCAGCGTAGCCGGACAGCTCGCCGAGGTAGCTTTCTTT | TRBJ1-1 | TRBV5-1 | - | -
CASSLGGQGSTDTQYF | TGCGCCAGCAGCTTGGGGGGACAGGGGAGCACAGATACGCAGTATTTT | TRBJ2-3 | TRBV5-1 | - | TRBD1
CASSLDPQQETQYF | TGCGCCAGCAGCTTGGATCCGCAGCAAGAGACCCAGTACTTC | TRBJ2-5 | TRBV5-1 | - | -
CASSELGETQYF | TGTGCCAGCAGCGAGCTTGGAGAGACCCAGTACTTC | TRBJ2-5 | TRBV6-5 | - | -
CASSRDSRGEQFF | TGTGCCAGCAGTCGGGACTCCAGAGGTGAGCAGTTCTTC | TRBJ2-1 | TRBV2 | - | -
CASSYSEDRVLGGYTF | TGTGCCAGCAGTTACTCTGAAGATCGGGTTTTGGGTGGCTACACCTTC | TRBJ1-2 | TRBV6-6 | - | -
CASSRDWDRGGNEQFF | TGTGCCAGCAGCAGAGACTGGGACAGGGGGGGCAATGAGCAGTTCTTC | TRBJ2-1 | TRBV3-1/TRBV3-2 | - | TRBD1
CASSQDPGQYNQPQHF | TGTGCCAGCAGCCAAGACCCCGGACAGTACAATCAGCCCCAGCATTTT | TRBJ1-5 | TRBV3-1/TRBV3-2 | - | -
CASSRTGTGDANTEAFF | TGTGCCAGCAGCCGAACCGGGACAGGGGACGCGAACACTGAAGCTTTCTTT | TRBJ1-1 | TRBV3-1/TRBV3-2 | few | TRBD1
CASSEGLAGYQETQYF | TGCGCCAGCAGCGAGGGACTAGCGGGTTACCAAGAGACCCAGTACTTC | TRBJ2-5 | TRBV5-1 | - | TRBD2
CASSSRQGSDSPLHF | TGTGCCAGCAGCTCTAGACAGGGTTCGGATTCACCCCTCCACTTT | TRBJ1-6 | TRBV2 | once | TRBD1
CASSGGQQETQYF | TGCGCCAGCAGCGGTGGGCAGCAAGAGACCCAGTACTTC | TRBJ2-5 | TRBV5-1 | few | -
CAWRRWAGSVSTDTQYF | TGTGCCTGGAGGAGGTGGGCCGGGAGCGTAAGCACAGATACGCAGTATTTT | TRBJ2-3 | TRBV30 | - | -
CASTQGNRGLYNEQFF | TGCGCCAGCACCCAAGGGAACAGGGGGCTCTACAATGAGCAGTTCTTC | TRBJ2-1 | TRBV10-2 | few | TRBD1